What follows describes a single TCR beta chain. Its ends do not fully match the called genes, so a read error is possible. Germline V CDR1 and CDR2: SGHDT, YYEEEE. The CDR3 consists of 13 residues. This entry belongs to a study of tumor-infiltrating lymphocytes in primary liver carcinoma. Study-wide context: Samples gave roughly 3.65 to 7.13 million productive TCRbeta reads, similar across tissue types.

Constant-region priming of approximately 500 ng total RNA yielded TCR beta cDNA. What produced the TCR beta libraries was three nested multiplex PCR rounds using slightly modified ARM-PCR. Use of TRBV1-TRBV30 forward primers with a C-beta reverse primer characterized the first two PCR rounds, which lasted around 9 cycles each. TCRdb ran MiXCR on the multiplex PCR reads and lists one entry per CDR3 protein. The sample holds roughly 45,000 distinct CDR3 sequences, just over 70% seen once. Unsorted bulk tissue, about 18-32 mg of it, served as the source for co-extraction of RNA and DNA. The patients lived with chronic HBV infection and had not yet received any treatment.

Material: liver tumor tissue from sampling region 5. Described subset: tumor region T5, tumor centre. The sequence derives from a man aged 35-49 years with primary liver carcinoma and hepatitis B virus infection. The V gene is TRBV5-6, the J gene TRBJ2-1; D gene uncertain. CDR3 DNA sequence: TGTGCCAGCAGCTCAGGATCCTACAATGACCAGTTCTTC. Its translation: CASSSGSYNDQFF.